A selection of T cell receptor beta chains follows, all from one sample in a study of blood T cell repertoires in COVID-19. The assay was immunoSEQ multiplex PCR, and TCRdb's table has in-frame clones only and misses some. The table records approximately 300,000 clones, 80% to 95% of them present only once. The sequenced material came from peripheral blood. These receptors all come from a woman aged 30 to 39 with COVID-19, enrolled during active disease. Each CDR3 is given with its conserved first and last residue. A D gene is named only where the DNA matches it firmly.

.,TRBJ1-1,TRBV19,CASSLPGTMNTEAFF
.,TRBJ2-7,TRBV6-6,CASSYRAGWDEQYF
.,TRBJ1-4,TRBV4-1,CASSQKAGGLGEKLFF
.,TRBJ1-4,TRBV2,CASTAQGTNEKLFF
.,TRBJ2-5,TRBV28,CASSLRGRETQYF
.,TRBJ1-1,TRBV28,CASTMLLSGPAFF
TRBD1,TRBJ2-3,TRBV6-5,CASSPPGTGRETQYF
TRBD1,TRBJ2-7,TRBV5-1,CASSGTGKTYEQYF
.,TRBJ1-3,TRBV5-1,CASSLNTGAGNTIYF
.,TRBJ2-5,TRBV6-5,CASSPADREETQYF
.,TRBJ1-4,TRBV30,CAWMEGRWATNEKLFF
.,TRBJ2-7,TRBV28,CASSLGRTASYEQYF
.,TRBJ1-4,TRBV5-4,CASSLTGAGTNEKLFF
.,TRBJ1-1,TRBV19,CASSTIANTEAFF
TRBD2,TRBJ2-7,TRBV6-5,CASSYGLAGSYEQYF
TRBD1,TRBJ2-7,TRBV30,CAWKPGQDYEQYF
.,TRBJ2-1,TRBV6-5,CASSDTDREQFF
TRBD1,TRBJ2-7,TRBV28,CASSPGQGTFEQYF
.,TRBJ2-1,TRBV10-1,CASSPTWLAPTYNEQFF
.,TRBJ2-2,TRBV6-5,CASKGQANTGELFF
TRBD2,TRBJ2-7,TRBV7-2,CASSLARTSGRPHEQYF
.,TRBJ1-2,TRBV19,CASSLTGQGGYTF
.,TRBJ2-3,TRBV7-9,CASSLEAADTQYF
.,TRBJ1-2,TRBV30,CAGQGRSYGYTF
.,TRBJ1-2,TRBV30,CAWSVGRVSSGYTF
TRBD1,TRBJ1-2,TRBV6-5,CASSYSVRTGDHGYTF
.,TRBJ1-2,TRBV6-5,CASSSTVRLGYTF